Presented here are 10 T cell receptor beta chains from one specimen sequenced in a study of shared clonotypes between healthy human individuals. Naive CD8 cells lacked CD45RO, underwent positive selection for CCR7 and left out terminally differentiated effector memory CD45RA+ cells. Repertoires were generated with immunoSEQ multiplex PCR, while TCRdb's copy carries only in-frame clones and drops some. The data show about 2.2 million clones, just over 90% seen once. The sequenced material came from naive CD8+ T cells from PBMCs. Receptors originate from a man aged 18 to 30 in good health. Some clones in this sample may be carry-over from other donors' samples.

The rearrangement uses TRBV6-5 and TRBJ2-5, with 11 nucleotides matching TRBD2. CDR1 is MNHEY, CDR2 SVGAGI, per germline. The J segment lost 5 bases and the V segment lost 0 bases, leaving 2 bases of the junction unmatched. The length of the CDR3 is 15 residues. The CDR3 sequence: CASSYSGLAVETQYF. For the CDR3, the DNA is TGTGCCAGCAGTTACTCGGGACTAGCGGTTGAGACCCAGTACTTC.

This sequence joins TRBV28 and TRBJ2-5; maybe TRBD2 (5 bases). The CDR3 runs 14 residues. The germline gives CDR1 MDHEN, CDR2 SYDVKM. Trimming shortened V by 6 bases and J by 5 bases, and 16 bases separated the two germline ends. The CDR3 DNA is TGTGCCAGCAGCCCCGCGGGCAACCTGGAGACCCAGTACTTC. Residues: CASSPAGNLETQYF.

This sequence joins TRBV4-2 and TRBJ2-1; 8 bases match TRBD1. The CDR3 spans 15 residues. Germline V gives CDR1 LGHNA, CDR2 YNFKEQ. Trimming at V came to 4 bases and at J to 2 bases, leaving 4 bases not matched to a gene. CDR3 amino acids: CASSLGQGTYNEQFF. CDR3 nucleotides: TGTGCCAGCAGCCTCGGACAGGGTACCTACAATGAGCAGTTCTTC.

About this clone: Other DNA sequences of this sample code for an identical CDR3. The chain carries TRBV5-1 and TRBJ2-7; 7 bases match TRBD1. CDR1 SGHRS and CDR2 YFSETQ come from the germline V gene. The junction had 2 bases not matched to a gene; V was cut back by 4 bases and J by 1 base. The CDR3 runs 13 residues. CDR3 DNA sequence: TGCGCCAGCAGCCTGACAGGGTCCTACGAGCAGTACTTC. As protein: CASSLTGSYEQYF.

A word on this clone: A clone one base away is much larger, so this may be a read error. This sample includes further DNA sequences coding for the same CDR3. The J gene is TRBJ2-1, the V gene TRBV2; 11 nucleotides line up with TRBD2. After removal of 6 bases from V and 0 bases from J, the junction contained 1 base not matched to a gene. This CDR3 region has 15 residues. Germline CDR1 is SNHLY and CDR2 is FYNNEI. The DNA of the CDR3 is TGTGCCAGCAGCGGACTAGCGGGCTCCTACAATGAGCAGTTCTTC. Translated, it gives CASSGLAGSYNEQFF. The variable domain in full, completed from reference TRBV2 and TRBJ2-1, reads EPEVTQTPSHQVTQMGQEVILRCVPISNHLYFYWYRQILGQKVEFLVSFYNNEISEKSEIFDDQFSVERPDGSNFTLKIRSTKLEDSAMYFCASSGLAGSYNEQFFGPGTRLTVL.

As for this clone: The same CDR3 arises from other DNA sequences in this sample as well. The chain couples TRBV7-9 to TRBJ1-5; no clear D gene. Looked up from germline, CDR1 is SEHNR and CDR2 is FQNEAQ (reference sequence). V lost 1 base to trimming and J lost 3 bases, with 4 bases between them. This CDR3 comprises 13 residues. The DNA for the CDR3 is TGTGCCAGCAGCTTAGACACCAATCAGCCCCAGCATTTT. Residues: CASSLDTNQPQHF.

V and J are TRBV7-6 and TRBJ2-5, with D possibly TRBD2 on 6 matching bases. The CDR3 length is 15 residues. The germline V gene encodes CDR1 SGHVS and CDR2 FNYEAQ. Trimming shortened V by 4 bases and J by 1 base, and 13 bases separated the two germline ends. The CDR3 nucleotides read TGTGCCAGCAGCTCAGGAGGGTGGGTCCAAGAGACCCAGTACTTC. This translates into CASSSGGWVQETQYF.

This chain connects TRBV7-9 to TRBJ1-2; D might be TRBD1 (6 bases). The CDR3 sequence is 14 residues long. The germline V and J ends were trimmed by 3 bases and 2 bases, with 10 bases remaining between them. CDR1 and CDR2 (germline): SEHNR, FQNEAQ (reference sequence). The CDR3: CASSFGTTNYGYTF. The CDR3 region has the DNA TGTGCCAGCAGCTTTGGGACAACCAACTATGGCTACACCTTC.

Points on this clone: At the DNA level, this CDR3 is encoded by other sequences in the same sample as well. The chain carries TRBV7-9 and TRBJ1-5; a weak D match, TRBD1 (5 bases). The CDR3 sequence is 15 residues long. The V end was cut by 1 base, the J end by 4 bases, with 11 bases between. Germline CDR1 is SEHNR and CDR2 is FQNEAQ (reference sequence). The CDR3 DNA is TGTGCCAGCAGCTTAGTCGGCGAGGGGAATCAGCCCCAGCATTTT. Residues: CASSLVGEGNQPQHF.

The CDR3 loop reads CASTPKRLTSGNTGELFF. CDR3 sequence (DNA): TGTGCCAGTACCCCGAAGAGGTTGACTAGTGGGAACACCGGGGAGCTGTTTTTT. The chain is built from TRBV19 and TRBJ2-2; D possibly corresponds to TRBD2 (6 bases). The V end was cut by 7 bases, the J end by 1 base, with 22 bases between. The CDR3 has 18 residues. Looked up from germline, CDR1 is LNHDA and CDR2 is SQIVND (reference sequence).